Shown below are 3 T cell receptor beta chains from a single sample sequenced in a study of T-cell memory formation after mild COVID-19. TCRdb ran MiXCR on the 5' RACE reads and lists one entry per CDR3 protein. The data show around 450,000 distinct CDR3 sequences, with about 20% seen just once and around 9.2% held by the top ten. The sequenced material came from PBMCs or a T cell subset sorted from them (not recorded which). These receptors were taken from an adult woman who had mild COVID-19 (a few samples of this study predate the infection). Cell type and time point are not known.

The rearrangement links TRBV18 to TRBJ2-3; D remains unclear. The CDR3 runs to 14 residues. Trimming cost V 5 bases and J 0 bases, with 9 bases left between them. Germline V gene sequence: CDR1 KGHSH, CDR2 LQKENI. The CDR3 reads CASSYKSSTDTQYF. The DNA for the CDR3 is TGTGCCAGCTCATACAAGTCTAGCACAGATACGCAGTATTTT.

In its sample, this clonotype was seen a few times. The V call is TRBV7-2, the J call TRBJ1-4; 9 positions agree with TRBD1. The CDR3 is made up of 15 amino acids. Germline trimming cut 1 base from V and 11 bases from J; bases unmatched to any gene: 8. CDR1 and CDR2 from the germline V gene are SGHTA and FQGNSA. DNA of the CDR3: TGTGCCAGCAGCTTAGGGACAGGGGAGATGGGGAAACTGTTTTTT. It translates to CASSLGTGEMGKLFF.

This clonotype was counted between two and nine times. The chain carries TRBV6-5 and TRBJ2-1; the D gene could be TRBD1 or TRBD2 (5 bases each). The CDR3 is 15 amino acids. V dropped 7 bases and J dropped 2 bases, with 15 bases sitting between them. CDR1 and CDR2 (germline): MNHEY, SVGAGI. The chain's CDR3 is CASTKSWGPYNEQFF. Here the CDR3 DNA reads TGTGCCAGCACCAAGAGCTGGGGACCCTACAATGAGCAGTTCTTC.